Listed below are T cell receptor beta chains from one sample, sequenced in a study of breast tumors, draining lymph nodes, adjacent tissues. Each CDR3 protein gets one entry after TCRdb re-called the multiplex PCR reads with MiXCR. The data hold some 170,000 distinct CDR3 sequences, with roughly 35% observed a single time. Sequencing used axillary lymph node tissue. These receptors were taken from a female donor with breast cancer. Some clones in this sample may be carry-over from other donors' samples. The CDR3 runs from the conserved cysteine through the conserved F or W. A D gene is named only where the DNA matches it firmly. Clone size appears in some rows only: once, few, many, or a class for an expanded clone.

>TRBV12-3/TRBV12-4|TRBD1|once|TRBJ2-3
CASSPDRGATDTQYF
TGTGCCAGCAGTCCTGACAGGGGGGCGACAGATACGCAGTATTTT
>TRBV7-2|-|-|TRBJ2-2
CASNPFLGTGELFF
TGTGCCAGCAACCCGTTTCTAGGCACCGGGGAGCTGTTTTTT
>TRBV30|-|many|TRBJ1-4
CAWNTGTGEKLFF
TGTGCCTGGAATACCGGGACGGGTGAAAAACTGTTTTTT
>TRBV18|-|many|TRBJ1-5
CASSRLGDSQPQHF
TGTGCCAGCTCACGCCTAGGGGATTCTCAGCCCCAGCATTTT
>TRBV7-9|TRBD2|-|TRBJ2-6
CASSLDQAGGPISF
TGTGCCAGCAGCTTAGATCAAGCGGGAGGGCCCATATCTTTC
>TRBV12-3/TRBV12-4|-|once|TRBJ1-2
CASSFTPGVGHGYGYTF
TGTGCCAGCAGTTTCACCCCCGGGGTGGGGCATGGGTATGGCTACACCTTC
>TRBV6-1|TRBD2|many|TRBJ2-7
CASSEQRGGTEQYF
TGTGCCAGCAGTGAACAGCGGGGGGGGACCGAGCAGTACTTC
>TRBV3-1|-|-|TRBJ2-5
CASSQTIGIQGTQYF
TGTGCCAGCAGCCAAACCATAGGGATACAGGGGACCCAGTACTTC
>TRBV9|-|-|TRBJ2-2
CASSVDVGRENTWELFF
TGTGCCAGCAGCGTAGATGTGGGCAGGGAAAACACCTGGGAGCTGTTTTTT
>TRBV7-9|-|-|TRBJ1-3
CASSLVGRAENTIHF
TGTGCCAGCAGCTTAGTCGGCAGGGCGGAAAACACCATACACTTT
>TRBV18|TRBD2|-|TRBJ2-1
CASSPQGLAGGSDEQFF
TGTGCCAGCTCACCACAGGGACTAGCGGGAGGGTCGGATGAGCAGTTCTTC
>TRBV19|-|many|TRBJ1-5
CASGGNQPQHF
TGTGCCAGTGGGGGCAATCAGCCCCAGCATTTT
>TRBV27|TRBD1|many|TRBJ2-7
CASSFAGTGIFEQYF
TGTGCCAGCAGTTTCGCCGGGACAGGGATTTTCGAGCAGTACTTC
>TRBV30|TRBD2|many|TRBJ2-6
CAWTSGSGTGANVLTF
TGTGCCTGGACTAGCGGGAGCGGCACTGGGGCCAACGTCCTGACTTTC
>TRBV10-1|-|many|TRBJ1-2
CASSESAFGGGYTF
TGCGCCAGCAGTGAGTCGGCCTTCGGGGGTGGCTACACCTTC
>TRBV7-2|-|many|TRBJ1-5
CASSLEGLDHQPQHF
TGTGCCAGCAGCTTAGAAGGGTTAGATCATCAGCCCCAGCATTTT
>TRBV30|-|many|TRBJ2-7
CAWSEDSSYEQYF
TGTGCCTGGAGTGAGGACAGCTCCTACGAGCAGTACTTC
>TRBV7-9|-|-|TRBJ1-5
CASSFSVGRETQHF
TGTGCCAGCAGCTTTTCGGTGGGGAGAGAGACCCAGCATTTT
>TRBV4-1|-|many|TRBJ2-7
CASSQEQGSYEQYF
TGCGCCAGCAGCCAAGAGCAGGGCTCCTACGAGCAGTACTTC
>TRBV7-3|-|many|TRBJ2-5
CASSPQGGIQETQYF
TGTGCCAGCAGCCCTCAAGGTGGGATACAAGAGACCCAGTACTTC
>TRBV14|TRBD2|many|TRBJ2-7
CASSQILAPSYEQYF
TGTGCCAGCAGCCAAATACTAGCGCCGTCCTACGAGCAGTACTTC
>TRBV2|-|many|TRBJ2-2
CASSEPGVTGELFF
TGTGCCAGCAGTGAACCTGGCGTCACCGGGGAGCTGTTTTTT
>TRBV5-6|-|many|TRBJ2-7
CASSLGSGLYEQYF
TGTGCCAGCAGCTTGGGGTCAGGGTTGTACGAGCAGTACTTC
>TRBV6-1|TRBD2|many|TRBJ2-5
CASSELGLAVIKTQYF
TGTGCCAGCAGTGAATTGGGACTAGCGGTTATAAAGACCCAGTACTTC
>TRBV28|-|many|TRBJ1-2
CASSPVLQVDGYTF
TGTGCCAGCAGCCCTGTTTTACAGGTCGATGGCTACACCTTC
>TRBV24-1|TRBD1|-|TRBJ2-2
CATSDLRTGSTNTGELFF
TGTGCCACCAGTGATTTGCGGACAGGGTCCACGAACACCGGGGAGCTGTTTTTT
>TRBV4-3|-|many|TRBJ2-7
CASSQGTGPHEQYF
TGCGCCAGCAGCCAAGGTACCGGGCCCCACGAGCAGTACTTC
>TRBV20-1|-|-|TRBJ1-3
CSAYRGSGNTIYF
TGCAGTGCTTACCGAGGATCTGGAAACACCATATATTTT
>TRBV30|-|-|TRBJ2-5
CAWSEQGETQYF
TGTGCCTGGAGTGAGCAGGGGGAGACCCAGTACTTC
>TRBV6-6|-|-|TRBJ1-2
CASSSRDLYGYTF
TGTGCCAGCAGTTCACGGGATCTCTATGGCTACACCTTC
>TRBV20-1|TRBD2|many|TRBJ2-3
CSAASGRAADTQYF
TGCAGTGCCGCTAGCGGGAGGGCGGCAGATACGCAGTATTTT
>TRBV5-1|TRBD2|many|TRBJ2-3
CASSLDVKVAGGPFDTQYF
TGCGCCAGCAGCTTGGACGTGAAGGTAGCGGGGGGGCCTTTCGATACGCAGTATTTT
>TRBV6-6|-|-|TRBJ2-7
CASNRVGLGAQYF
TGTGCCAGCAACCGAGTCGGCCTCGGGGCGCAGTACTTC
>TRBV11-3|TRBD2|-|TRBJ2-3
CASSSSGGAFSGDTQYF
TGTGCCAGCAGCTCGAGCGGGGGGGCCTTCAGCGGAGATACGCAGTATTTT
>TRBV30|-|many|TRBJ2-5
CAWSLGHVQETQYF
TGTGCCTGGAGTTTAGGTCACGTTCAAGAGACCCAGTACTTC
>TRBV9|-|many|TRBJ1-2
CASSVGGSPLYGYTF
TGTGCCAGCAGCGTTGGGGGGTCCCCTCTCTATGGCTACACCTTC
>TRBV11-3|-|many|TRBJ2-1
CASSPRRGAGDEQFF
TGTGCCAGCAGCCCGAGGCGAGGGGCTGGGGATGAGCAGTTCTTC
>TRBV29-1|-|many|TRBJ2-1
CSVDERTNEQFF
TGCAGCGTTGATGAGCGAACAAATGAGCAGTTCTTC
>TRBV28|-|few|TRBJ1-4
CASSYWDLGTRNEKLFF
TGTGCCAGCAGTTATTGGGACCTTGGGACTAGAAATGAAAAACTGTTTTTT